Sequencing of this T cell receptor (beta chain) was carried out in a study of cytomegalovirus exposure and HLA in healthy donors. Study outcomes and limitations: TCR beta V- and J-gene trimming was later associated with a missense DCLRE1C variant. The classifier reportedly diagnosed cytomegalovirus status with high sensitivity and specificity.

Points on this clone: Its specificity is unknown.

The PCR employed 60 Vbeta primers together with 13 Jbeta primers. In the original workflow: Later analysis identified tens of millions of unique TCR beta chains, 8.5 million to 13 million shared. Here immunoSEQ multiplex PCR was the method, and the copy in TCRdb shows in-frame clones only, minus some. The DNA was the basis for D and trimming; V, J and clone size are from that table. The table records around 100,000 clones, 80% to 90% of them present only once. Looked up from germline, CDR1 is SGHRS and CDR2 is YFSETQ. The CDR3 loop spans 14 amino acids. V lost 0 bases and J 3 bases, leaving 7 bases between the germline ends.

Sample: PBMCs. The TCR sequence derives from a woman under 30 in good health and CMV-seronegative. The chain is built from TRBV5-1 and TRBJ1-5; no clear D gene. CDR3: CASSLDSSNQPQHF. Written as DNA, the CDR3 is TGCGCCAGCAGCTTGGACAGCTCCAATCAGCCCCAGCATTTT.